The source of this T cell receptor beta chain is a study of blood T cell repertoires in COVID-19. Overall study: The analysed material was cDNA or gDNA that came from T cells, B-cell-depleted T cells, or PBMCs.

The CDR3 covers 14 residues. The germline gives CDR1 MNHEY, CDR2 SVGAGI. The V end lost 7 bases, the J end lost 6 bases, and 15 bases lay between the germline ends. Participants' own reports of clinical history determined their cohort assignment. Two negative PCRs, clearance, or symptom resolution characterized the recovered Cohort 3 donors. Authors' processing steps: Researchers report that nucleated cell counts were estimated from reference gene primer amplification. Method: immunoSEQ multiplex PCR; TCRdb's copy keeps in-frame clones and lacks some. V, J and clone size are taken as reported in that table, and D and trimming were inferred from the DNA itself. The sample consists of more than 200,000 clones, 85% to 90% of them appearing once.

The sequencing sample was made of PBMCs or T cells enriched from blood (not recorded which). This chain joins TRBV6-5 and TRBJ2-2; TRBD1 is a possible D gene (6 bases). This clonotype originated in a woman aged 45-60 years who had recovered from COVID-19. This chain's CDR3 is CASTDSTGSGELFF. Here the CDR3 DNA reads TGTGCCAGCACCGACTCCACAGGGTCCGGGGAGCTGTTTTTT.